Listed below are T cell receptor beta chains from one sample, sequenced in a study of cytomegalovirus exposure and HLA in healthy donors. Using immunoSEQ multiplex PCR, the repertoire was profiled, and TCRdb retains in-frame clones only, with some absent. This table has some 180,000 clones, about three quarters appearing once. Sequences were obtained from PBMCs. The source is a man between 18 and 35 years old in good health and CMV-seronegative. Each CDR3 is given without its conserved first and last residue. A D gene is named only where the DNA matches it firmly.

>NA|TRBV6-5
ASSYLYEQY
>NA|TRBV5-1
ASSVGERSEKLF
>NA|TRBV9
ASSVTGDRFSNQPQH
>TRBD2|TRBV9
ASSVGTSGGTQY
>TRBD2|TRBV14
ASSSLGLAGHTDTQY
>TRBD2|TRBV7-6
ASSLARLAGGGYNEQF
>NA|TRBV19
ASSLEGRGENIQY
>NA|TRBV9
ASSVASGGADGYT
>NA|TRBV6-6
ASSYSRGGGNQPQH
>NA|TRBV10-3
AISGGLAKNIQY
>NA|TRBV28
ASSTPRVDTQY
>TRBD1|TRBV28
ASSSTGTGRSYEQY
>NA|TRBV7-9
ASSLGPGQPQH
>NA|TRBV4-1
ASSQDGRPLVTDTQY
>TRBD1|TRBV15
ATSLDRASGNTIY
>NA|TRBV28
ASSLWGRGGTDTQY
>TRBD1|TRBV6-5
ASSYSPTTGTGELF
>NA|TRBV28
ASSPTAGRTEAF
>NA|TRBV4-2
ASSLATRGNEQY
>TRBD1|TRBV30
AWGEGGDRGHGQY
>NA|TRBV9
ASSPKEGSIDTQY
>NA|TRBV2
ASNLRTTTFYYGYT
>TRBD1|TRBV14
ASSQAGGLRLF
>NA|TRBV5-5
ASSLRITGNEQF
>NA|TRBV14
ASSPGWEQF
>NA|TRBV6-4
ASSGRDPGVCNQPQH
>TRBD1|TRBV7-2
ASSRDRAGSEQY
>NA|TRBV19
ASIPGVGTGELF
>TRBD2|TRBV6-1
ASAGGERGYEQY
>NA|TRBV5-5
ASSLASGLISEQF
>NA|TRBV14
ASSLQGGASTYGYT
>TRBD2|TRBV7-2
ASSSSGGALETQY
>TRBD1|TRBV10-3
AISESAGTGGTYGYT
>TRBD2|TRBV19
ASRVGGGPYEQY
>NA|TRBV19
ASRAELNTEAF
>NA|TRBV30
AWREGQYEQF
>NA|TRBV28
ASRNSVVQF
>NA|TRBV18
ASSQRGYNSPLH
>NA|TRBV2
ASSVKAAGNQETQY
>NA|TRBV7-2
ASSLGGQEELF
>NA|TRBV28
ASSFGGAGNTIY
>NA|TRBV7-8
ASSGGWGPGVHGYT
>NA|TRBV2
ASSEGRVNTEAF
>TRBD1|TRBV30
AWSCSGGCGAYGYT
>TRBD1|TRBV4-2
ASSRRPGQGGLSYGYT
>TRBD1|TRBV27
ASRLTGAPSYEQY
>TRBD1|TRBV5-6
ASSPGTAQETQY
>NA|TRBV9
ASSVRPTGLTSTDTQY